This T cell receptor beta chain was captured in a study of naive and memory T cell subsets. Four PCR rounds used nested alpha and beta constant region primers plus the SP2 primer. TCRdb reanalysed the 5' RACE reads using MiXCR and keeps one entry per CDR3 protein. The repertoire holds 55,000 to 70,000 distinct CDR3 sequences, with about 8.3% as singletons. The library had UMIs added by 3' ligation of an oligonucleotide to TCR cDNA. The J segment lost 0 bases and the V segment lost 10 bases, leaving 6 bases of the junction unmatched. The germline gives CDR1 MNHEY, CDR2 SVGEGT. This CDR3 region has 16 residues.

The origin of this receptor is a female donor in good health. This sequence joins TRBV6-2 or TRBV6-3 and TRBJ2-1; 13 positions match TRBD2. In nucleotides, the CDR3 is TGTGCCACAACGACTAGCGGGGGGCTCTCCTACAATGAGCAGTTCTTC. Its protein is CATTTSGGLSYNEQFF.